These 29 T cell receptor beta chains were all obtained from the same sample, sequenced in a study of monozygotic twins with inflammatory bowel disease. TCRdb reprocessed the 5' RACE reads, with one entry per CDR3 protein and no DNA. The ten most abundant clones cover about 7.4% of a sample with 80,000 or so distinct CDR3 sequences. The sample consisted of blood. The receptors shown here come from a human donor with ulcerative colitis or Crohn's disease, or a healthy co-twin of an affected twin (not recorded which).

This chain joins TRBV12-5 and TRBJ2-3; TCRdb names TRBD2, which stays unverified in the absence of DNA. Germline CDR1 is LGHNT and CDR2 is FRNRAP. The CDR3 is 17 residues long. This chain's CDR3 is CASGLGLAGVRTDTQYF. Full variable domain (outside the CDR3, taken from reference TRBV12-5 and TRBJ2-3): DARVTQTPRHKVTEMGQEVTMRCQPILGHNTVFWYRQTMMQGLELLAYFRNRAPLDDSGMPKDRFSAEMPDATLATLKIQPSEPRDSAVYFCASGLGLAGVRTDTQYFGPGTRLTVL.

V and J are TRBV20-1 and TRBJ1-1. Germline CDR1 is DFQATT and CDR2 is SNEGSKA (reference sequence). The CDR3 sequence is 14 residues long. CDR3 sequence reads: CSAPTRVMNTEAFF.

CDR3 protein: CASSRRTVSSYEQYF. This chain links TRBV5-1 with TRBJ2-7; no DNA is available, so the TRBD1 call from TCRdb remains unchecked. The CDR3 has 15 residues. CDR1 is SGHRS and CDR2 is YFSETQ in the germline V gene. Supplemented by reference TRBV5-1 and TRBJ2-7, the full variable domain reads KAGVTQTPRYLIKTRGQQVTLSCSPISGHRSVSWYQQTPGQGLQFLFEYFSETQRNKGNFPGRFSGRQFSNSRSEMNVSTLELGDSALYLCASSRRTVSSYEQYFGPGTRLTVT.

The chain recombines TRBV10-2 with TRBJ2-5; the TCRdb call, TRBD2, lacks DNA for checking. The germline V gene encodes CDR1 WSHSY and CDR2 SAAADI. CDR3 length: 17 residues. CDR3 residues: CASSESTGGGIRETQYF.

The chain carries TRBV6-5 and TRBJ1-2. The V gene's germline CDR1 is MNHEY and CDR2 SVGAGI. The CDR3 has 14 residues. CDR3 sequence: CASITTWANYGYTF.

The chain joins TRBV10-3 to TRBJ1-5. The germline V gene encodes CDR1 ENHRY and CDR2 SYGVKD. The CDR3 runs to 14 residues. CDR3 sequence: CAISAAVSNQPQHF.

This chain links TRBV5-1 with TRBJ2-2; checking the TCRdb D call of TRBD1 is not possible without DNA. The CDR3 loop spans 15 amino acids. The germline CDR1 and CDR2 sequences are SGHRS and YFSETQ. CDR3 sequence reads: CASILGQGDTGELFF.

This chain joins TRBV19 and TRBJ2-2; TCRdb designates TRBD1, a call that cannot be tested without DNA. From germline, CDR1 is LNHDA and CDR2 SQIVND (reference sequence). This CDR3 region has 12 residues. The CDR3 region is CAGGQNTGELFF.

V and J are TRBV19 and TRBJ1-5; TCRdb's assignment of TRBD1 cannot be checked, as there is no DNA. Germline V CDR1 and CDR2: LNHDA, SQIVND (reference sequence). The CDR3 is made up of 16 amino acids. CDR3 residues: CASSPGTGGWNQPQHF.

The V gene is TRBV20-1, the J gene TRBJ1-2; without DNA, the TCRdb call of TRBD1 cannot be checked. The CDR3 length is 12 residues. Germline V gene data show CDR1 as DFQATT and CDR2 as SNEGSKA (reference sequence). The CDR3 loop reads CSATPGSYGYTF.

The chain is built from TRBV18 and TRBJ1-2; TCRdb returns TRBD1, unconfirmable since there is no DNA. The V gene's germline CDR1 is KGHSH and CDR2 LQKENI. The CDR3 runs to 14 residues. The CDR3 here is CASSPPGQGNGYTF.

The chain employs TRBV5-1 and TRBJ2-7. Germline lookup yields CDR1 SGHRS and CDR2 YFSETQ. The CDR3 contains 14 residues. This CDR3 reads CASSLWTGPYEQYF.

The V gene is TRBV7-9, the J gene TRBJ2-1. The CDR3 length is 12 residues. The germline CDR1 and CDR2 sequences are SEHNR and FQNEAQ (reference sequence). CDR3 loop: CASSREYNEQFF.

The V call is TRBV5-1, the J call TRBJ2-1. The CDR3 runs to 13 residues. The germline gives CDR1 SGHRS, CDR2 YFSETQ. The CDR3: CASSPEPYNEQFF.

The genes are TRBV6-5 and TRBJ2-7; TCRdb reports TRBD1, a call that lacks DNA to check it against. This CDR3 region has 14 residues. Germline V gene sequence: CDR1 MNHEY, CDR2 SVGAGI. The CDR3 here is CASSYRGSSYEQYF.

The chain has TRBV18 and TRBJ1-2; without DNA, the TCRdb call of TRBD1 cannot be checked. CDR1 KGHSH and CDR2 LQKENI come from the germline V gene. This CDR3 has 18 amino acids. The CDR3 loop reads CASSLTPGQSAPLAGYTF.

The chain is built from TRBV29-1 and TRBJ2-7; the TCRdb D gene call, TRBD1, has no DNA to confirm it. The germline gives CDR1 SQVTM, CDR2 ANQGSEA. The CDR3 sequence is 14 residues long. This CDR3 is CSVATGGGGYEQYF.

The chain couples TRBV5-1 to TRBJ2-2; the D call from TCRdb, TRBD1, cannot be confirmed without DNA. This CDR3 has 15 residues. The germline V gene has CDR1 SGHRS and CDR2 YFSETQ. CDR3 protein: CASSLDRGNTGELFF.

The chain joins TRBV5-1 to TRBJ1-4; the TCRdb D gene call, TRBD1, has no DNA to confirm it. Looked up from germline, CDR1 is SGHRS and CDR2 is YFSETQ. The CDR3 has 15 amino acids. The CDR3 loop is CASSLVGGEGEKLFF.

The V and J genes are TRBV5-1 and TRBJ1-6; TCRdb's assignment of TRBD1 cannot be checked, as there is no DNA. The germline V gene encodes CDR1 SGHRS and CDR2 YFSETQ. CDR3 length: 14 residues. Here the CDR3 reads CASSFGTFNSPLHF.

This CDR3 is CASSLDGRDDQPQHF. This chain connects TRBV5-1 to TRBJ1-5; the TCRdb D gene call, TRBD1, has no DNA to confirm it. Germline V gene data show CDR1 as SGHRS and CDR2 as YFSETQ. The CDR3 has 15 residues.

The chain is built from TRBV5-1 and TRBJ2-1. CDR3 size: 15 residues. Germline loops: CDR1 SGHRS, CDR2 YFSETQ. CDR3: CASSGSRDSYNEQFF.

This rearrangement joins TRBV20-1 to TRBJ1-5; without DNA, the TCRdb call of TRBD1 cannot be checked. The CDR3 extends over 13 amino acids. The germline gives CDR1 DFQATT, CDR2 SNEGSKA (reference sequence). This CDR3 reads CSAREGTGRPQHF.

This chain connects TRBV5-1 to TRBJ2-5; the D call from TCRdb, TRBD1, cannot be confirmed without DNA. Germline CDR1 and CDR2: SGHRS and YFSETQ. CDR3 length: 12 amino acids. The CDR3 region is CASSYGKETQYF.

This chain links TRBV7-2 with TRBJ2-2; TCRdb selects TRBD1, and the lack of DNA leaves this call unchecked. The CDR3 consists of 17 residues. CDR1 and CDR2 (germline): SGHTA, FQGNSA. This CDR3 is CASSSRVDKLVAGELFF.

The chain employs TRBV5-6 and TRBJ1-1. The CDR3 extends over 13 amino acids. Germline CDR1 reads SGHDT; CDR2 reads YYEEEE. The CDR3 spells CASSLRIDTEAFF.

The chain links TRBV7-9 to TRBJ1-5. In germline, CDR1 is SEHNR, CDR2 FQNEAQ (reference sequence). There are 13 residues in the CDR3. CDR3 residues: CASSLMADQPQHF.

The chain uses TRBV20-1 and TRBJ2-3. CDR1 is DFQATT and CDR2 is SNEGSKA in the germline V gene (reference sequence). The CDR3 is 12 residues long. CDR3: CSASAGTDTQYF.

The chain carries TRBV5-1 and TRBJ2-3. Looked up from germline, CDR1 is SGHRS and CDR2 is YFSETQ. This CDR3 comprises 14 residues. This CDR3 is CASSLALNPDTQYF.